The clone carrying this T cell receptor beta chain was detected ten times or more. Its antigen remains unidentified. Deletions cut 0 bases from V and 1 base from J, with 6 bases between. Germline V gene lookup returns CDR1 MNHEY and CDR2 SVGEGT. The CDR3 runs 14 residues. The sample comes from a study of CD8 T cells in ankylosing spondylitis. Findings and caveats of the study: Fewer than 10 highly homologous variants made up a TCR beta motif that seemed to typify ankylosing spondylitis blood. The authors reported significant enrichment of disease-linked clones in matched ankylosing spondylitis synovial fluid.

TCRdb fed the 5' RACE reads into MiXCR, producing one record per CDR3 protein. The profile shows approximately 520,000 distinct CDR3 sequences, roughly 5.2% of them singletons. The chain joins TRBV6-2 or TRBV6-3 to TRBJ1-1, with D hard to call. This clonotype was sampled from a male donor with ankylosing spondylitis. Sequencing was done on a sample of blood, either unsorted or a sorted T cell fraction (not recorded which). CDR3 loop: CASSYSFANTEAFF. Written as DNA, the CDR3 is TGTGCCAGCAGTTACTCGTTTGCGAACACTGAAGCTTTCTTT.